The clone carrying this TCR beta chain was picked up a small number of times. The record originates from a study of blood T cell repertoires in COVID-19. Overall study context: COVID-19 samples, acute and convalescent, were from the United States, Italy and Spain. T cells, B-cell-depleted T cells, or PBMCs provided the cDNA or gDNA that served as material.

In the original analysis: Nucleated cell number was recorded as an estimate derived from reference gene primer amplification. The method was immunoSEQ multiplex PCR; TCRdb's version includes in-frame clones alone and lacks a portion of them. For V, J and clone size, that table is used; D and trimming come from the DNA. The table records around 70,000 clones, about four fifths of them present only once. Sequenced material: peripheral blood. The origin of this receptor is a woman aged 80 or over with active or convalescent COVID-19.

The CDR3 nucleotides are TGTGCCAGCAGCTTATCGACTCAAGGCGAGCAGTACTTC. Translating it yields CASSLSTQGEQYF. The V call is TRBV7-7, the J call TRBJ2-7; no clear D. There are 13 residues in the CDR3. V dropped 2 bases and J dropped 6 bases, with 11 bases sitting between them. CDR1 is SSHAT and CDR2 is FNYEAQ in the germline V gene (reference sequence).